This T cell receptor beta chain was captured by sequencing in a study of tumor and adjacent non-tumor tissue in lung cancer. Three rounds of nested PCR, following a modified ARM-PCR protocol, produced the TCRbeta library. TCRdb used MiXCR to reprocess the multiplex PCR reads, holding one entry per CDR3 protein. The sample lists more than 85,000 distinct CDR3 sequences; around 59% were seen once. About this clonotype itself: Given a much more abundant clone one base away, this may be a read error.

This CDR3 has 14 residues. The germline CDR1 and CDR2 sequences are KGHDR and SFDVKD. The template was RNA from unsorted bulk tissue. The gene calls are TRBV24-1 and TRBJ2-1; no clear D gene. Sequencing was performed on lung tumor tissue. This sequence originates from a man between 65 and 85 years old with non-small cell lung cancer. CDR3 coding DNA: TGTGTCACCAGTGGGCCAGTCTCCTACAATGAGCAGTTCTTC. This codes for CVTSGPVSYNEQFF.